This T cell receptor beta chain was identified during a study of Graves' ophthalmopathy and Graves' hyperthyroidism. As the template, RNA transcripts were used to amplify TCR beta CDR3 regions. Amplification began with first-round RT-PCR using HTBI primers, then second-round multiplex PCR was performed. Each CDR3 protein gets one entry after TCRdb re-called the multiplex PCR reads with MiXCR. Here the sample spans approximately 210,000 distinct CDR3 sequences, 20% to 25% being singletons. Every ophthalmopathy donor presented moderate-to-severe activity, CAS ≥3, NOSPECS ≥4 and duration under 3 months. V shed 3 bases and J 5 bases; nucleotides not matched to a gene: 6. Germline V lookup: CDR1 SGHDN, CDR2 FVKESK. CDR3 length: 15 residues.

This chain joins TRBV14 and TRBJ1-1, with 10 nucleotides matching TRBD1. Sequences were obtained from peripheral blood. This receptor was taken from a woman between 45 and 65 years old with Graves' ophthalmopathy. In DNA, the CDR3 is TGTGCCAGCAGCCATGGGACAGGGGCGAGGACTGAAGCTTTCTTT. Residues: CASSHGTGARTEAFF. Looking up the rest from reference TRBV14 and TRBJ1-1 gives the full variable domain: EAGVTQFPSHSVIEKGQTVTLRCDPISGHDNLYWYRRVMGKEIKFLLHFVKESKQDESGMPNNRFLAERTGGTYSTLKVQPAELEDSGVYFCASSHGTGARTEAFFGQGTRLTVV.